The rows below give T cell receptor beta chains drawn from one sample of a study of control samples from healthy donors and cancer patients. Only in-frame clones appear in the TCRdb table, and some are missing; sequencing was by immunoSEQ multiplex PCR. The data contain about 65,000 clones, about nine tenths of them singletons. Sequencing was carried out using PBMCs. Receptors were obtained from a woman in her forties or fifties with colorectal cancer. The CDR3 runs from the conserved cysteine through the conserved F or W. The order of the fields is clone size, V gene, J gene, D gene, CDR3 DNA, CDR3 protein. D genes are given only for firm matches. Clone size, where shown, is once, few, many, or a class for clones that have expanded.

NA	TRBV11-3	TRBJ2-4	TRBD1	TGTGCCAGCAGCTTAGGCACCGGGACAGGGGAAAACATTCAGTACTTC	CASSLGTGTGENIQYF
NA	TRBV19	TRBJ1-2	NA	TGTGCCAGTAGTATTTTAACAGCGCCCTATGGCTACACCTTC	CASSILTAPYGYTF
NA	TRBV7-2	TRBJ1-1	NA	TGTGCCAGCAGCCGCGGCTGGACTGAAGCTTTCTTT	CASSRGWTEAFF
NA	TRBV27	TRBJ2-7	NA	TGTGCCAGTGGGAGTTCCCCCTACGAGCAGTACTTC	CASGSSPYEQYF
once	TRBV21-1	TRBJ2-7	NA	TGTGCCAGCAGCATGAAGGACAGCATATACGAGCAGTACTTC	CASSMKDSIYEQYF
NA	TRBV7-9	TRBJ2-7	NA	TGTGCCAGCAGCTTGACAGTGAACTCCTACGAGCAGTACTTC	CASSLTVNSYEQYF
NA	TRBV28	TRBJ2-3	TRBD2	TGTGCCAGCAGTTTACGCAGACTAGCGGGAGGGAAAGATACGCAGTATTTT	CASSLRRLAGGKDTQYF
once	TRBV7-2	TRBJ2-3	NA	TGTGCCAGCAGCTTACCCCCCCTAGAGGATACGCAGTATTTT	CASSLPPLEDTQYF
NA	TRBV13	TRBJ1-2	TRBD1	TGTGCCAGCAGCACACGAACAGGGGGGCATGGCTACACCTTC	CASSTRTGGHGYTF
NA	TRBV19	TRBJ1-1	TRBD1	TGTGCCAGTAGTGCCCCGGGACAGCGAATGAACACTGAAGCTTTCTTT	CASSAPGQRMNTEAFF
NA	TRBV28	TRBJ2-7	NA	TGTGCCAGCAGGCCTGCTGCCCCCTACGAGCAGTACTTC	CASRPAAPYEQYF
once	TRBV19	TRBJ1-1	NA	TGTGCCAGTAGTATGTTTGGAGGTGAAGCTTTCTTT	CASSMFGGEAFF
NA	TRBV12-3/TRBV12-4	TRBJ1-2	NA	TGTGCCAGCAGTTACCGACAGGCCTATGGCTACACCTTC	CASSYRQAYGYTF
NA	TRBV30	TRBJ1-1	TRBD1	TGTGCCTGGAGATGGACAGGGGGCACTGAAGCTTTCTTT	CAWRWTGGTEAFF
NA	TRBV30	TRBJ1-2	NA	TGTGCCTGGAGTGTCTTAAGGGGCTCGGACTATGGCTACACCTTC	CAWSVLRGSDYGYTF
NA	TRBV4-1	TRBJ2-5	TRBD2	TGCGCCAGCAGCCGTGGACTAGCGGGAGGAGATGAGACCCAGTACTTC	CASSRGLAGGDETQYF
NA	TRBV30	TRBJ2-5	TRBD2	TGTGCCTGGAGTGGGACTAGCGGCCAAGAGACCCAGTACTTC	CAWSGTSGQETQYF
NA	TRBV19	TRBJ2-3	TRBD2	TGTGCCAGTAGTCCTAGCGGGAGCACAGATACGCAGTATTTT	CASSPSGSTDTQYF
NA	TRBV11-2	TRBJ1-1	NA	TGTGCCAGCAGCTTAGACAGAGGGGTTAGCACTGAAGCTTTCTTT	CASSLDRGVSTEAFF
once	TRBV24-1	TRBJ2-7	NA	TGTGCCACCAGTGATGGGAGCTCCTACGAGCAGTACTTC	CATSDGSSYEQYF
NA	TRBV7-6	TRBJ1-1	TRBD1	TGTGCCAGCAGCTTAAGGGACAGGGGGTTTGACACTGAAGCTTTCTTT	CASSLRDRGFDTEAFF
NA	TRBV5-8	TRBJ1-1	NA	TGTGCCAGCAGCACGCAGGGGCTACACACTGAAGCTTTCTTT	CASSTQGLHTEAFF
NA	TRBV2	TRBJ1-1	NA	TGTGCCAGCCACGGGGGAACTGAAGCTTTCTTT	CASHGGTEAFF
NA	TRBV6-1	TRBJ2-1	TRBD1	TGTGCCAGCAGTGCCCCGGGACAGGGAAGCAATGAGCAGTTCTTC	CASSAPGQGSNEQFF
NA	TRBV9	TRBJ2-7	TRBD1	TGTGCCAGCAGCGAAACCGGGACAGGGAACGAGCAGTACTTC	CASSETGTGNEQYF
NA	TRBV12-3/TRBV12-4	TRBJ2-7	TRBD1	TGTGCCAGCAGAAAGACAGGGATCTACGAGCAGTACTTC	CASRKTGIYEQYF
NA	TRBV4-1	TRBJ2-1	NA	TGCGCCAGCAGCCAATGGACACGACAAACTACGAGCTCCTACAATGAGCAGTTCTTC	CASSQWTRQTTSSYNEQFF
few	TRBV5-1	TRBJ2-1	NA	TGCGCCAGCAGCCGCGAACCGGGATCCTACAATGAGCAGTTCTTC	CASSREPGSYNEQFF
NA	TRBV3-1/TRBV3-2	TRBJ1-1	TRBD1	TGTGCCTCCAGGGGACAGTCGGTTGAAGCTTTCTTT	CASRGQSVEAFF
NA	TRBV28	TRBJ2-2	NA	TGTGCCAGCAGTTCCCCTGACAGGTACTACACCGGGGAGCTGTTTTTT	CASSSPDRYYTGELFF
NA	TRBV28	TRBJ1-1	NA	TGTGCCAGCGGGGCGGGGGGCGGAAACACTGAAGCTTTCTTT	CASGAGGGNTEAFF
few	TRBV5-6	TRBJ1-6	NA	TGTGCCAGCAGCGACCCGGGACACCGGAATTCACCCCTCCACTTT	CASSDPGHRNSPLHF
NA	TRBV5-1	TRBJ2-1	NA	TGCGCCAGCAGCTTTTCCTACAATGAGCAGTTCTTC	CASSFSYNEQFF
NA	TRBV5-5	TRBJ2-7	TRBD1	TGTGCCAGCAGCTTGTATTACTCGTTTCGGGACAGAACATACGAGCAGTACTTC	CASSLYYSFRDRTYEQYF
NA	TRBV5-1	TRBJ1-6	NA	TGCGCCAGCAGCCCCGGTAGTAAGGACTCACCCCTCCACTTT	CASSPGSKDSPLHF
NA	TRBV19	TRBJ2-5	TRBD2	TGTGCCAGTAGTGCCCAGGCGGGAGGCGAGACCCAGTACTTC	CASSAQAGGETQYF
NA	TRBV5-5	TRBJ2-7	NA	TGTGCCAGCAGCTTGGTTGCCTCAACCAGCTCCTACGAGCAGTACTTC	CASSLVASTSSYEQYF
NA	TRBV6-5	TRBJ2-7	NA	TGTGCCAGCAGTTACTCGAAAGGAGCCTACGAGCAGTACTTC	CASSYSKGAYEQYF
NA	TRBV12-3/TRBV12-4	TRBJ2-6	NA	TGTGCCACCCTAACGGCGGGGGCCAACGTCCTGACTTTC	CATLTAGANVLTF
NA	TRBV7-9	TRBJ2-5	NA	TGTGCCAGCAGCTTAGACAGGGTGGAGACCCAGTACTTC	CASSLDRVETQYF
NA	TRBV7-9	TRBJ2-1	TRBD1	TGTGCCAGCAGCTTAGCGCCCAGGGGGCGTTACAATGAGCAGTTCTTC	CASSLAPRGRYNEQFF
NA	TRBV2	TRBJ1-2	NA	TGTGCCAGCAGTGAGCAGGCTAACTATGGCTACACCTTC	CASSEQANYGYTF
NA	TRBV19	TRBJ2-7	TRBD1	TGTGCCAGTAGTATTACAGGGGCAACCTACGAGCAGTACTTC	CASSITGATYEQYF
NA	TRBV5-1	TRBJ1-2	TRBD1	TGCGCCAGCAGCTTGAATGCAGGGGGGAATGGCTACACCTTC	CASSLNAGGNGYTF
NA	TRBV5-1	TRBJ2-5	TRBD2	TGCGCCAGCAGCTTGGGGGTAGCGGGGCAAGAGACCCAGTACTTC	CASSLGVAGQETQYF
NA	TRBV5-1	TRBJ2-1	TRBD2	TGCGCCAGCAGCCCGGACCCGGGACTAGCGGGGGGGCCCGATGAGCAGTTCTTC	CASSPDPGLAGGPDEQFF
NA	TRBV6-5	TRBJ2-5	NA	TGTGCCAGCAGTCTGGAGGAGACCCAGTACTTC	CASSLEETQYF
NA	TRBV25-1	TRBJ2-7	NA	TGTGCCAGCAGTGCCTACAGGGACGAGCAGTACTTC	CASSAYRDEQYF
NA	TRBV2	TRBJ1-1	TRBD1	TGTGCCAGCACCAGGGGGGGGAGGAGTGAAGCTTTCTTT	CASTRGGRSEAFF
NA	TRBV5-1	TRBJ1-2	TRBD1	TGCGCCAGCAGCTCGCCCCCTACAGGGGACTATGGCTACACCTTC	CASSSPPTGDYGYTF
NA	TRBV7-8	TRBJ1-3	NA	TGTGCCAGCAGCCTAATCCCCCCTCTCGGAAACTCTGGAAACACCATATATTTT	CASSLIPPLGNSGNTIYF
NA	TRBV7-2	TRBJ1-4	NA	TGTGCCAGCAGCTTAGCTTCGGGGACTAATGAAAAACTGTTTTTT	CASSLASGTNEKLFF
NA	TRBV19	TRBJ2-2	NA	TGTGCCAGTAGTATTATAACCGGGGAGCTGTTTTTT	CASSIITGELFF
NA	TRBV18	TRBJ2-1	TRBD2	TGTGCCAGCTCCACCCTAGCTGGGACTATCTACAATGAGCAGTTCTTC	CASSTLAGTIYNEQFF
NA	TRBV30	TRBJ2-3	NA	TGTGCCTGGAGCGGAGGGAGTCCAGATACGCAGTATTTT	CAWSGGSPDTQYF
NA	TRBV12-3/TRBV12-4	TRBJ1-1	NA	TGTGCCAGCAGTTTAGCGAGTTACACTGAAGCTTTCTTT	CASSLASYTEAFF